The 32 T cell receptor beta chains in this list originate from one sample, sequenced in a study of early T cells in non-severe SARS-CoV-2 infection. TCRdb fed the 5' RACE reads into MiXCR, producing one record per CDR3 protein. The repertoire holds about 110,000 distinct CDR3 sequences, with about 12% as singletons. Material: whole blood. The receptor source for this set is an adult who was a healthcare worker with PCR-confirmed SARS-CoV-2 infection or an uninfected control (not recorded which).

This clonotype was seen a handful of times. This chain connects TRBV9 to TRBJ1-1; 7 nucleotides line up with TRBD1. The length of the CDR3 is 15 residues. Per germline, CDR1 SGDLS and CDR2 YYNGEE. The V gene end was trimmed by 3 bases and the J gene end by 3 bases; junction bases not matched to a gene: 8. The CDR3 protein is CASSAQTGRYTEAFF. CDR3 DNA: TGTGCCAGCAGCGCCCAGACAGGGCGGTACACTGAAGCTTTCTTT. Looking up the rest from reference TRBV9 and TRBJ1-1 gives the full variable domain: DSGVTQTPKHLITATGQRVTLRCSPRSGDLSVYWYQQSLDQGLQFLIQYYNGEERAKGNILERFSAQQFPDLHSELNLSSLELGDSALYFCASSAQTGRYTEAFFGQGTRLTVV.

J is TRBJ1-2 and V is TRBV28; D gene ambiguous. Trimming pared 5 bases from V and 2 bases from J, leaving 12 bases between. Per germline, CDR1 MDHEN and CDR2 SYDVKM. This CDR3 spans 14 amino acids. The CDR3 DNA is TGTGCCAGCAGTCTCCCCCGGCAGAACTATGGCTACACCTTC. Protein sequence: CASSLPRQNYGYTF.

The table lists this clonotype with a few counts. V and J are TRBV7-6 and TRBJ2-1; unclear D gene. CDR3 length: 12 amino acids. The germline gives CDR1 SGHVS, CDR2 FNYEAQ. The germline V and J ends were trimmed by 0 bases and 9 bases, with 6 bases remaining between them. The CDR3 DNA follows: TGTGCCAGCAGCTTAGCGGTCGGTGAGCAGTTCTTC. The encoded protein is CASSLAVGEQFF.

This sequence joins TRBV29-1 and TRBJ2-1; D might be TRBD1 (6 bases). V shed 5 bases and J shed 7 bases, with 12 bases lying between them. The germline V gene encodes CDR1 SQVTM and CDR2 ANQGSEA. This CDR3 is 12 amino acids long. The CDR3 nucleotides read TGCAGCGTTAGGGAAGGGACAAATGAGCAGTTCTTC. It specifies CSVREGTNEQFF.

This chain links TRBV20-1 with TRBJ2-1, with a weak D call TRBD1 (5 bases). Deletions cut 6 bases from V and 5 bases from J, with 14 bases between. The germline CDR1 and CDR2 sequences are DFQATT and SNEGSKA (reference sequence). This CDR3 has 13 amino acids. The CDR3, as DNA: TGCAGTGCCATATTGACAGACCACAATGAGCAGTTCTTC. Residues: CSAILTDHNEQFF.

Written as DNA, the CDR3 is TGTGCCAGCTCACCAGACGGGGAAAAACTGTTTTTT. This translates into CASSPDGEKLFF. V usage is TRBV18 and J usage is TRBJ1-4, with no clear D. Trimming pared 2 bases from V and 8 bases from J, leaving 6 bases between. Germline-derived CDR1 and CDR2 are KGHSH and LQKENI. The CDR3 contains 12 residues.

The table lists this clonotype with many counts. CDR3 amino acids: CASSLTNTEAFF. Here the CDR3 DNA reads TGTGCCAGCAGCTTAACGAACACTGAAGCTTTCTTT. J is TRBJ1-1 and V is TRBV7-9; the D is unclear. Germline V lookup: CDR1 SEHNR, CDR2 FQNEAQ (reference sequence). This CDR3 spans 12 amino acids. Trimming took off 2 bases at V and 1 base at J, with 2 bases between the two ends.

The V gene is TRBV5-1, the J gene TRBJ2-7; tentatively, D is TRBD2 (6 bases). This CDR3 has 14 amino acids. Trimming stripped 2 bases from V and 1 base from J, with 10 bases between. Germline assignment: CDR1 SGHRS and CDR2 YFSETQ. CDR3 in amino acids: CASSFTGDSYEQYF. The CDR3 coding sequence is TGCGCCAGCAGCTTTACGGGGGATTCCTACGAGCAGTACTTC.

J is TRBJ2-3 and V is TRBV15, with D uncertain. This CDR3 is built from 13 residues. The ends were cut back, 0 bases at V and 5 bases at J, with 6 bases in the middle. The V gene's germline CDR1 is LNHNV and CDR2 YYDKDF (reference sequence). As DNA, the CDR3 is TGTGCCACCAGCAGAGATTTTGGAGATACGCAGTATTTT. This translates into CATSRDFGDTQYF.

The chain combines TRBV10-2 with TRBJ2-7; no clear D gene. Germline CDR1 WSHSY, CDR2 SAAADI. This CDR3 contains 18 residues. V lost 3 bases, J lost 4 bases, and 25 bases lay in between. CDR3 DNA: TGCGCCAGCAGTGATAGTTACGGGTCTGTTCCCCTGCTGTACGAGCAGTACTTC. Amino acids: CASSDSYGSVPLLYEQYF.

This clonotype appeared a few times. The CDR3: CAWSGGHPYQETQYF. The DNA for the CDR3 is TGTGCCTGGAGTGGCGGGCACCCGTACCAAGAGACCCAGTACTTC. The chain employs TRBV30 and TRBJ2-5, with D possibly being TRBD2 (5 bases). Germline assignment: CDR1 GTSNPN and CDR2 SVGIG (reference sequence). This CDR3 spans 15 amino acids. V was cut by 1 base and J by 0 bases, with 12 bases left in between. Full variable domain (rest looked up from reference TRBV30 and TRBJ2-5): SQTIHQWPATLVQPVGSPLSLECTVEGTSNPNLYWYRQAAGRGLQLLFYSVGIGQISSEVPQNLSASRPQDRQFILSSKKLLLSDSGFYLCAWSGGHPYQETQYFGPGTRLLVL.

The V and J genes are TRBV20-1 and TRBJ2-5, with 9 bases identical to TRBD1. The CDR3 sequence is 15 residues long. Per germline, CDR1 DFQATT and CDR2 SNEGSKA (reference sequence). The junction had 7 bases not matched to a gene; V was cut back by 3 bases and J by 2 bases. The CDR3 region is CSARKQGALQETQYF. In DNA, the CDR3 is TGCAGTGCTAGGAAACAGGGGGCGCTGCAAGAGACCCAGTACTTC.

This clonotype was detected ten times or more. The chain links TRBV5-4 to TRBJ2-1; TRBD2 is a possible D gene (6 bases). The CDR3 consists of 16 residues. CDR1 is SGHNT, CDR2 YYREEE, per germline (reference sequence). Trimming shortened V by 0 bases and J by 2 bases, and 12 bases separated the two germline ends. CDR3 region: CASSLVAGTPYNEQFF. The CDR3 nucleotides are TGTGCCAGCAGCTTGGTGGCGGGAACTCCCTACAATGAGCAGTTCTTC. The entire variable domain, with the rest obtained from reference TRBV5-4 and TRBJ2-1, is as follows: ETGVTQSPTHLIKTRGQQVTLRCSSQSGHNTVSWYQQALGQGPQFIFQYYREEENGRGNFPPRFSGLQFPNYSSELNVNALELDDSALYLCASSLVAGTPYNEQFFGPGTRLTVL.

V gene TRBV12-3 or TRBV12-4 combines with J gene TRBJ1-6, with D uncertain. Trimming removed 6 bases at V and 7 bases at J, with 13 bases between. The CDR3 is 14 residues long. DNA of the CDR3: TGTGCCAGCAGCTCCAATGGGCCCAATTCACCCCTCCACTTT. Translated: CASSSNGPNSPLHF.

This clonotype was recorded at least ten times. The CDR3 region is CASSPTGLGGELFF. DNA for the CDR3: TGTGCCAGCAGCCCTACAGGGTTGGGCGGGGAGCTGTTTTTT. The rearrangement joins TRBV14 to TRBJ2-2; D may be TRBD1 (6 bases). The CDR3 has 14 amino acids. With 4 bases removed from V and 7 bases from J, the gap between germline ends came to 13 bases. Per the germline V gene, CDR1 is SGHDN and CDR2 is FVKESK.

The chain couples TRBV7-9 to TRBJ1-1, with D uncertain. V was cut by 0 bases and J by 1 base, with 6 bases left in between. In germline, CDR1 is SEHNR, CDR2 FQNEAQ (reference sequence). The CDR3 is made up of 14 amino acids. The CDR3 sequence is CASSLAQKNTEAFF. CDR3 DNA sequence: TGTGCCAGCAGCTTAGCCCAGAAGAACACTGAAGCTTTCTTT.

At least ten counts were recorded for this clonotype. The chain couples TRBV2 to TRBJ2-2, with D hard to call. Between the trimmed V and J ends, which lost 6 bases and 1 base, there was a span of 0 bases. Germline V gene sequence: CDR1 SNHLY, CDR2 FYNNEI. The CDR3 sequence is 11 residues long. CDR3 sequence reads: CASRNTGELFF. Here the CDR3 DNA reads TGTGCCAGCAGGAACACCGGGGAGCTGTTTTTT.

In this sample, this clonotype turned up many times. The genes are TRBV2 and TRBJ1-1; 10 positions match TRBD1. CDR3 length: 13 amino acids. CDR1 is SNHLY and CDR2 is FYNNEI in the germline V gene. The V and J ends lost 4 bases and 5 bases, in that order; junction bases with no gene match: 1. As DNA, the CDR3 is TGTGCCAGCAGTGTGGACAGGGGGACTGAAGCTTTCTTT. It yields the protein CASSVDRGTEAFF.

This chain connects TRBV6-6 to TRBJ1-3, with 10 bases matching TRBD1. CDR1 MNHNY and CDR2 SVGAGI come from the germline V gene (reference sequence). This CDR3 contains 15 residues. Trimming took 0 bases from V and 8 from J; bases not matched to a gene: 4. The CDR3 bases are TGTGCCAGCAGTTACTCAGGACAGGGGGTATACACCATATATTTT. As protein: CASSYSGQGVYTIYF.

This clonotype was found many times. V is TRBV27 and J is TRBJ2-5, with 8 positions matching TRBD2. The CDR3 runs to 14 residues. After removal of 6 bases from V and 5 bases from J, the junction contained 8 bases not matched to a gene. Germline values: CDR1 MNHEY, CDR2 SMNVEV (reference sequence). CDR3 DNA: TGTGCCAGCAGCATCGGGACTAGATTGGAGACCCAGTACTTC. It yields the protein CASSIGTRLETQYF.

The chain combines TRBV9 with TRBJ2-2, with TRBD2 as a possible D gene (5 bases). The CDR3 is 15 amino acids. Trimming shortened V by 6 bases and J by 6 bases, and 18 bases separated the two germline ends. CDR1 is SGDLS and CDR2 is YYNGEE in the germline V gene. CDR3 protein: CASTVTNAGSGELFF. CDR3 DNA sequence: TGTGCCAGCACTGTGACTAATGCCGGGTCCGGGGAGCTGTTTTTT.

This clonotype was recorded only once. V usage is TRBV2 and J usage is TRBJ2-3, with D perhaps TRBD2 (5 bases). CDR3 length: 14 amino acids. V was clipped by 1 base and J by 1 base, with 6 bases between them. Germline CDR1 and CDR2: SNHLY and FYNNEI. The CDR3 here is CASSEGGGTDTQYF. In DNA, the CDR3 is TGTGCCAGCAGTGAAGGGGGAGGCACAGATACGCAGTATTTT.

This clonotype was seen only a few times. The gene calls are TRBV7-9 and TRBJ1-1, with D unclear. The germline V gene encodes CDR1 SEHNR and CDR2 FQNEAQ (reference sequence). V was clipped by 4 bases and J by 7 bases, with 4 bases between them. This CDR3 is 10 amino acids long. CDR3 bases: TGTGCCAGCAGCTATATTGAAGCTTTCTTT. Amino acids: CASSYIEAFF.

The chain combines TRBV2 with TRBJ1-5, with D unresolved. Germline CDR1 SNHLY, CDR2 FYNNEI. The CDR3 consists of 14 residues. The V end was cut by 1 base, the J end by 6 bases, with 10 bases between. CDR3 DNA: TGTGCCAGCAGTGAAGGGAGAGAGGGTCAGCCCCAGCATTTT. Translated, it gives CASSEGREGQPQHF.

This clonotype has ten or more counts. The chain links TRBV5-1 to TRBJ2-2; D is undetermined. CDR1 and CDR2 from the germline V gene are SGHRS and YFSETQ. Trimming pared 0 bases from V and 6 bases from J, leaving 12 bases between. CDR3 length equals 15 residues. In DNA, the CDR3 is TGCGCCAGCAGCTTGGGCCCCGCGTACGCCGGGGAGCTGTTTTTT. Protein product: CASSLGPAYAGELFF.

The chain carries TRBV9 and TRBJ2-1, with D perhaps TRBD1 (6 bases). V was pared by 1 base and J by 7 bases, with 15 bases between. Germline values: CDR1 SGDLS, CDR2 YYNGEE. The CDR3 runs to 15 residues. The CDR3, as DNA: TGTGCCAGCAGCGTAATAGGGGGATCTTTGAATGAGCAGTTCTTC. This gives the protein CASSVIGGSLNEQFF. The whole variable domain, filled in from reference TRBV9 and TRBJ2-1, reads DSGVTQTPKHLITATGQRVTLRCSPRSGDLSVYWYQQSLDQGLQFLIQYYNGEERAKGNILERFSAQQFPDLHSELNLSSLELGDSALYFCASSVIGGSLNEQFFGPGTRLTVL.

This clonotype was counted many times. The chain links TRBV28 to TRBJ2-1; 9 nucleotides agree with TRBD2. J gave up 8 bases and V 6 bases, and 14 bases lay outside the gene matches. CDR1 MDHEN and CDR2 SYDVKM come from the germline V gene. This CDR3 comprises 16 residues. CDR3 sequence: CASSLSGTSIVYEQFF. The CDR3 DNA reads as TGTGCCAGCAGCTTAAGCGGGACTAGCATAGTGTATGAGCAGTTCTTC.

This clonotype appeared a few times. The rearrangement uses TRBV6-5 and TRBJ2-5; D might be TRBD1 (6 bases). With 8 bases removed from V and 5 bases from J, the gap between germline ends came to 9 bases. The CDR3 totals 11 residues. Germline CDR1 and CDR2: MNHEY and SVGAGI. The CDR3, as DNA: TGTGCCAGCCAGGGGTGGGAGACCCAGTACTTC. This codes for CASQGWETQYF.

The genes are TRBV24-1 and TRBJ2-2; no definite D call. Germline V gene lookup returns CDR1 KGHDR and CDR2 SFDVKD. The CDR3 length is 13 residues. Trimming took 7 bases from V and 1 from J, leaving 6 bases between them. The CDR3 is CATRSRNTGELFF. The CDR3 DNA follows: TGTGCCACCAGAAGCCGGAACACCGGGGAGCTGTTTTTT.

This chain joins TRBV7-6 and TRBJ1-1; TRBD1 agrees at 7 bases. V lost 5 bases to trimming and J lost 8 bases; unmatched junction nucleotides: 8. The CDR3 sequence is 13 residues long. CDR1 SGHVS and CDR2 FNYEAQ come from the germline V gene. The CDR3 bases are TGTGCCAGCAGCAAACAGGGGACAGACGAAGCTTTCTTT. Translating it yields CASSKQGTDEAFF.

There are many counts of this clonotype. The rearrangement joins TRBV6-2 or TRBV6-3 to TRBJ1-5, with D possibly being TRBD1 (5 bases). Germline assignment: CDR1 MNHEY and CDR2 SVGEGT. The CDR3 contains 15 residues. Trimming removed 5 bases from V and 8 bases from J, with 19 bases in between. The CDR3 here is CASSIRETGGEPQHF. The CDR3 nucleotides are TGTGCCAGCAGTATCCGCGAGACCGGGGGTGAGCCCCAGCATTTT.

The sample holds many counts of this clonotype. The V and J genes are TRBV6-5 and TRBJ1-1, with no clear D. V lost 3 bases and J 1 base, leaving 3 bases between the germline ends. The CDR3 totals 12 residues. Germline CDR1 MNHEY, CDR2 SVGAGI. As DNA, the CDR3 is TGTGCCAGCAGTTATACGAACACTGAAGCTTTCTTT. Translated: CASSYTNTEAFF.